These T cell receptor beta chains were read from a single sample in a study of Ad26.COV2.S vaccination and SARS-CoV-2 variants. Repertoires were generated with immunoSEQ multiplex PCR, while TCRdb's copy carries only in-frame clones and drops some. The table shows 350,000 to 450,000 clones, with approximately 90% occurring only once. The material was peripheral blood, obtained in a trial of Ad26.COV2.S vaccine versus placebo. Every receptor here comes from a person between 18 and 65 years old who received the Ad26.COV2.S COVID-19 vaccine or a placebo. The CDR3 runs from the conserved cysteine through the conserved F or W. Fields, in order: clone size, J gene, V gene, D gene, CDR3 protein, CDR3 DNA. D genes are given only for firm matches. Where a row states a size, it is once, few, many or the class of an expanded clone; other rows omit it.

.	TRBJ2-5	TRBV7-9	.	CASSRGSLAFQETQYF	TGTGCCAGCAGCCGAGGAAGCCTAGCATTCCAAGAGACCCAGTACTTC
.	TRBJ2-7	TRBV7-9	.	CASSFSAGSYEQYF	TGTGCCAGCAGCTTTTCCGCAGGGAGCTACGAGCAGTACTTC
.	TRBJ1-2	TRBV9	.	CASSVAVGGYTF	TGTGCCAGCAGCGTAGCGGTGGGAGGCTACACCTTC
.	TRBJ1-3	TRBV9	TRBD1	CASSLRQGSAIYF	TGTGCCAGCAGCCTAAGACAGGGTTCGGCCATATATTTT
once	TRBJ2-2	TRBV4-1	.	CASSQAQNTGELFF	TGCGCCAGCAGCCAAGCCCAGAACACCGGGGAGCTGTTTTTT
.	TRBJ1-2	TRBV12-3/TRBV12-4	.	CASSSPGDFGYTF	TGTGCCAGCAGTTCCCCGGGCGACTTTGGCTACACCTTC
few	TRBJ1-3	TRBV5-1	.	CASSLSGTAGNTIYF	TGCGCCAGCAGCCTGTCTGGGACTGCTGGAAACACCATATATTTT
.	TRBJ2-1	TRBV3-1/TRBV3-2	.	CASSQSPGRSAYNEQFF	TGTGCCAGCAGCCAGTCCCCCGGTAGGTCGGCCTACAATGAGCAGTTCTTC
.	TRBJ2-3	TRBV6-6	TRBD1	CASSYPGTAGTDTQYF	TGTGCCAGCAGTTACCCAGGGACAGCGGGCACAGATACGCAGTATTTT
.	TRBJ1-2	TRBV5-1	.	CASSLTTANYGYTF	TGCGCCAGCAGCTTGACAACCGCTAACTATGGCTACACCTTC
.	TRBJ1-2	TRBV28	.	CASSHDRNYGYTF	TGTGCCAGCAGTCACGACAGAAACTATGGCTACACCTTC
.	TRBJ2-3	TRBV5-4	TRBD2	CASSLGAGGSAFF	TGTGCCAGCAGCTTGGGCGCTGGCGGGAGCGCCTTTTTT
.	TRBJ1-5	TRBV7-8	TRBD1	CASSSSTGSNQPQHF	TGTGCCAGCAGCTCATCGACAGGGAGCAATCAGCCCCAGCATTTT
.	TRBJ1-1	TRBV10-3	TRBD1	CAIREPGTGEGNTEAFF	TGTGCCATCAGGGAGCCCGGGACAGGGGAGGGGAACACTGAAGCTTTCTTT
.	TRBJ2-1	TRBV7-2	.	CASSWSGPPAHNEQFF	TGTGCCAGCAGCTGGAGCGGCCCCCCCGCCCACAATGAGCAGTTCTTC
.	TRBJ1-4	TRBV7-2	.	CASSPDGVAGEKLFF	TGTGCCAGCAGCCCAGACGGGGTGGCGGGTGAAAAACTGTTTTTT
.	TRBJ1-1	TRBV6-6	TRBD1	CASRQRQGPPGTEAFF	TGTGCCAGCAGACAACGACAGGGACCCCCGGGTACTGAAGCTTTCTTT
.	TRBJ2-2	TRBV10-3	.	CAISVDRTNTGELFF	TGTGCCATCAGTGTCGACAGGACGAACACCGGGGAGCTGTTTTTT
.	TRBJ1-5	TRBV27	.	CASSFAGPYSNQPQHF	TGTGCCAGCAGTTTCGCGGGACCATATAGCAATCAGCCCCAGCATTTT
.	TRBJ1-2	TRBV28	TRBD1	CASSEDRVYGYTF	TGTGCCAGCAGTGAAGACAGGGTCTATGGCTACACCTTC
.	TRBJ2-1	TRBV5-1	.	CASSLEGVGNDEQFF	TGCGCCAGCAGCTTGGAAGGAGTGGGCAATGATGAGCAGTTCTTC
.	TRBJ2-7	TRBV10-3	.	CAIRGQWGYEQYF	TGTGCCATCAGGGGACAATGGGGCTACGAGCAGTACTTC
.	TRBJ2-7	TRBV27	.	CASSLGRPSYEQYF	TGTGCCAGCAGTTTAGGGCGACCCTCCTACGAGCAGTACTTC
.	TRBJ2-7	TRBV9	TRBD2	CASSIGIAGRYEQYF	TGTGCCAGCAGCATCGGTATAGCGGGGCGCTACGAGCAGTACTTC
.	TRBJ2-7	TRBV19	.	CASSRGDGLYEQYF	TGTGCCAGTAGTAGGGGGGACGGGCTATACGAGCAGTACTTC
.	TRBJ2-1	TRBV19	.	CASSDSYNEQFF	TGTGCCAGTAGCGATTCCTACAATGAGCAGTTCTTC
.	TRBJ1-2	TRBV11-1	.	CASSPVTSNYGYTF	TGTGCCAGCAGCCCAGTAACGTCTAACTATGGCTACACCTTC
once	TRBJ1-3	TRBV5-1	TRBD1	CASSVGTGGNTIYF	TGCGCCAGCAGCGTCGGGACAGGAGGAAACACCATATATTTT
.	TRBJ2-3	TRBV19	.	CASSIPGSTDTQYF	TGTGCCAGTAGTATTCCGGGGTCGACAGATACGCAGTATTTT
.	TRBJ2-2	TRBV7-2	.	CASSPPNAGITGELFF	TGTGCCAGCAGCCCACCGAACGCGGGAATCACCGGGGAGCTGTTTTTT
once	TRBJ2-3	TRBV7-9	TRBD2	CASSFGTSGTDTQYF	TGTGCCAGCAGCTTTGGCACTAGCGGGACTGATACGCAGTATTTT
.	TRBJ2-7	TRBV30	.	CAWSVGGTPTYEQYF	TGTGCCTGGAGTGTCGGCGGGACACCTACCTACGAGCAGTACTTC
.	TRBJ2-7	TRBV5-4	TRBD2	CASSKTSGSSYEQYF	TGTGCCAGCAGCAAGACTAGCGGGAGCTCCTACGAGCAGTACTTC
few	TRBJ2-1	TRBV15	TRBD2	CATSRSAGGPYNEQFF	TGTGCCACCAGCAGATCAGCGGGAGGGCCCTACAATGAGCAGTTCTTC
.	TRBJ2-5	TRBV10-3	TRBD1	CAISTGAGETQYF	TGTGCCATCTCGACAGGGGCCGGGGAGACCCAGTACTTC
.	TRBJ2-3	TRBV7-9	.	CASSYTSTDTQYF	TGTGCCAGCAGCTACACAAGCACAGATACGCAGTATTTT
.	TRBJ2-1	TRBV6-1	TRBD2	CASSEERTSGLWNEQFF	TGTGCCAGCAGTGAAGAGAGGACTAGCGGGCTGTGGAATGAGCAGTTCTTC
.	TRBJ1-5	TRBV6-6	.	CASSSDGNQPQHF	TGTGCCAGCAGCTCGGACGGGAATCAGCCCCAGCATTTT
.	TRBJ2-1	TRBV24-1	TRBD1	CATSDPTGGTYNEQFF	TGTGCCACCAGTGATCCGACAGGGGGTACCTACAATGAGCAGTTCTTC
.	TRBJ1-2	TRBV12-3/TRBV12-4	.	CASSRQQGYTF	TGTGCCAGCAGTAGACAGCAAGGCTACACCTTC
.	TRBJ2-7	TRBV2	TRBD1	CASSVNRGAYEQYF	TGTGCCAGCAGTGTCAACAGGGGTGCCTACGAGCAGTACTTC
.	TRBJ2-5	TRBV27	.	CASSYRWDQETQYF	TGTGCCAGCAGTTACAGATGGGACCAAGAGACCCAGTACTTC
few	TRBJ2-7	TRBV14	TRBD2	CASSPTTSGSYEQYF	TGTGCCAGCAGCCCCACGACTAGCGGGAGCTACGAGCAGTACTTC
.	TRBJ2-7	TRBV19	TRBD2	CASSTQGGLAGYEQYF	TGTGCCAGTAGTACCCAGGGGGGACTAGCGGGATACGAGCAGTACTTC
once	TRBJ2-2	TRBV5-1	.	CASSLVDTGELFF	TGCGCCAGCAGCTTGGTAGACACCGGGGAGCTGTTTTTT
.	TRBJ2-1	TRBV20-1	.	CSAIPRGEQFF	TGCAGTGCTATCCCTAGGGGTGAGCAGTTCTTC